These T cell receptor beta chains were read from a single sample in a study of blood T cell repertoires in COVID-19. The assay was immunoSEQ multiplex PCR, and TCRdb's table has in-frame clones only and misses some. In the table there are roughly 66,000 clones, approximately 90% of which are singletons. Material for sequencing was peripheral blood. These TCRs come from a human donor in a cohort sampled during active COVID-19. Each CDR3 is given with its conserved first and last residue. The D gene is left open where the match is weak. Clone sizes are given selectively: once, few, many, or a class where the clone is expanded.

v_gene	abundance	d_gene	j_gene	CDR3nt	CDR3aa
TRBV12-3/TRBV12-4	.	TRBD1	TRBJ1-1	TGTGCCAGCAGAAGACAGGGGAACACTGAAGCTTTCTTT	CASRRQGNTEAFF
TRBV5-6	.	TRBD1	TRBJ1-2	TGTGCCAGCAGCTTGCTGTCGGGACAGAACTATGGCTACACCTTC	CASSLLSGQNYGYTF
TRBV7-9	.	TRBD2	TRBJ2-3	TGTGCCAGCAGCTTAGGCGGGAGGACAGATACGCAGTATTTT	CASSLGGRTDTQYF
TRBV5-1	.	.	TRBJ1-3	TGCGCCAGCAGCTTGGGGGCTCCGGACTCTGGAAACACCATATATTTT	CASSLGAPDSGNTIYF
TRBV29-1	.	TRBD1	TRBJ2-7	TGCAGCGTTGATGACAGGGGAGACGAGCAGTACTTC	CSVDDRGDEQYF
TRBV7-3	.	.	TRBJ1-3	TGTGCCAGCAGCTTATCGGTCGACTCTGGAAACACCATATATTTT	CASSLSVDSGNTIYF
TRBV7-3	.	TRBD2	TRBJ2-7	TGTGCCAGCAGCCGCGGGAGGAACTACGAGCAGTACTTC	CASSRGRNYEQYF
TRBV18	.	.	TRBJ2-2	TGTGCCAGCTCACAGGCCCCACAGGGAATCAGGAACACCGGGGAGCTGTTTTTT	CASSQAPQGIRNTGELFF
TRBV20-1	.	TRBD2	TRBJ2-4	TGCAGTGCTAGTATCGCGGGAGATACCAAAAACATTCAGTACTTC	CSASIAGDTKNIQYF
TRBV7-2	few	TRBD1	TRBJ1-5	TGTGCCAGCAGCTTAGCGCCACAGGGGACAAGGCAGCCCCAGCATTTT	CASSLAPQGTRQPQHF
TRBV4-1	.	TRBD2	TRBJ2-5	TGCGCCAGCAGCCAAGAACCCACCGACAGGGGACTAGCGGAGACCCAGTACTTC	CASSQEPTDRGLAETQYF
TRBV7-2	.	.	TRBJ1-4	TGTGCCAGCAGCCTCAGCGCCTCTAATGAAAAACTGTTTTTT	CASSLSASNEKLFF
TRBV2	once	TRBD1	TRBJ1-5	TGTGCCAGCATAGACAGGGTTGATCAGCCCCAGCATTTT	CASIDRVDQPQHF
TRBV19	.	TRBD2	TRBJ2-1	TGTGCCAGTAGTAGCGGGAGGGCCGGGGACAATGAGCAGTTCTTC	CASSSGRAGDNEQFF
TRBV2	.	TRBD2	TRBJ2-5	TGTGCCAGCAGTAAGCCGGGACTAGCGGGGGGACGAGAGACCCAGTACTTC	CASSKPGLAGGRETQYF
TRBV3-1/TRBV3-2	.	.	TRBJ1-6	TGTGCCAGCAGCCAGGGGCTGTCACCCCTCCACTTT	CASSQGLSPLHF
TRBV28	few	.	TRBJ1-4	TGTGCCAGCAAAACCTGGGACGGGACAAATGAAAAACTGTTTTTT	CASKTWDGTNEKLFF
TRBV9	.	TRBD2	TRBJ2-2	TGTGCCAGCAGCGTAGGACTAGCGAGGAACACCGGGGAGCTGTTTTTT	CASSVGLARNTGELFF
TRBV14	.	TRBD2	TRBJ2-1	TGTGCCAGCAGCCAAGATCGGCGGGGGAGAGACAATGAGCAGTTCTTC	CASSQDRRGRDNEQFF
TRBV7-2	.	TRBD1	TRBJ1-5	TGTGCCAGCAGCCTCGGGACAGGGAGTCGTCAGCCCCAGCATTTT	CASSLGTGSRQPQHF
TRBV14	.	TRBD2	TRBJ2-7	TGTGCCAGCAGCCAAGTTTCCAGCGGGGAGTACGAGCAGTACTTC	CASSQVSSGEYEQYF
TRBV30	.	TRBD1	TRBJ2-3	TGTGCCTGGAGTAGGGGGCCAGATACGCAGTATTTT	CAWSRGPDTQYF
TRBV19	few	TRBD1	TRBJ1-5	TGTGCCAGTCGTATCGGGACAGGGCTAGGCAATCAGCCCCAGCATTTT	CASRIGTGLGNQPQHF
TRBV3-1/TRBV3-2	.	TRBD1	TRBJ1-6	TGTGCCAGCACCTACCTGACAGGGTCGGGTTCACCCCTCCACTTT	CASTYLTGSGSPLHF
TRBV11-2	.	TRBD2	TRBJ2-7	TGTGCCAGCAGCTTAGATCTTTTCCTAGCGGGAAAATCCTACGAGCAGTACTTC	CASSLDLFLAGKSYEQYF